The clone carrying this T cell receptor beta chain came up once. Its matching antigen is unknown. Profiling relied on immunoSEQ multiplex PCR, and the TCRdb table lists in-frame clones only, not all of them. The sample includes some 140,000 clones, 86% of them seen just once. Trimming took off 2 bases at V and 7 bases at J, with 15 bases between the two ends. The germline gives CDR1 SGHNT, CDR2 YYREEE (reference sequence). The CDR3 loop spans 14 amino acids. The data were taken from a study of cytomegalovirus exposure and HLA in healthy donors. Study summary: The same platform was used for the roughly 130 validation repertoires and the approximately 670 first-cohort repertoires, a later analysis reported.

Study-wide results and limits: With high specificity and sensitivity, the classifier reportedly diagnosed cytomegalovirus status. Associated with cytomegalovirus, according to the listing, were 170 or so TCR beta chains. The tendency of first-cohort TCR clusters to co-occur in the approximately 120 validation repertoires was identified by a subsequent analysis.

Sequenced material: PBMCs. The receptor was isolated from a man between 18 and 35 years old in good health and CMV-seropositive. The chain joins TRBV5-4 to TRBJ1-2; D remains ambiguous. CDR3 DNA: TGTGCCAGCAGCTTACTGGCTTTTAGCGGTGGCTACACCTTC. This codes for CASSLLAFSGGYTF.